This T cell receptor beta chain was identified during a study of control samples from healthy donors and cancer patients. Deletions cut 1 base from V and 7 bases from J, with 16 bases between. CDR1 is MGHRA and CDR2 is YSYEKL in the germline V gene. This CDR3 has 15 amino acids. Here immunoSEQ multiplex PCR was the method, and the copy in TCRdb shows in-frame clones only, minus some. Found here are about 49,000 clones, just over 85% of them singletons; the top ten hold about 2.8%. The receptor comes from a woman in her forties or fifties with lung cancer. The gene calls are TRBV4-1 and TRBJ1-2; maybe TRBD1 (6 bases). Sequences were obtained from PBMCs. In DNA, the CDR3 is TGCGCCAGCAGCCAAGTTGAAACAGGGAACGGTGGCTACACCTTC. It codes for CASSQVETGNGGYTF.